One T cell receptor (beta chain) is described in this entry. This specimen comes from a study of shared clonotypes between healthy human individuals. Once extracted for a subset, genomic DNA was divided evenly among several immunoSEQ plates. Assay: immunoSEQ multiplex PCR; the TCRdb copy retains only in-frame clones and omits some. The sample consists of a few million clones, 90% to 95% of them appearing once. CD45RO-negative, CCR7-selected cells formed the naive CD8 fraction, which excluded terminally differentiated effector memory CD45RA+ cells. Donors included only healthy HIV-negative adults lacking recent acute infections or vaccinations. The TCR sequence derives from a man between 18 and 29 years old in good health. Some clones in this sample may be carry-over from other donors' samples. The sequenced sample consisted of naive CD8+ T cells from PBMCs.

The chain's CDR3 is CASSPWGGRTYNEQFF. The CDR3 DNA sequence: TGTGCCAGCAGCCCGTGGGGCGGGAGGACCTACAATGAGCAGTTCTTC. V is TRBV11-2 and J is TRBJ2-1; 8 bases fit TRBD2. CDR1 is SGHAT and CDR2 is FQNNGV in the germline V gene. J gave up 2 bases and V 5 bases, and 8 bases lay outside the gene matches. This CDR3 is 16 amino acids long.